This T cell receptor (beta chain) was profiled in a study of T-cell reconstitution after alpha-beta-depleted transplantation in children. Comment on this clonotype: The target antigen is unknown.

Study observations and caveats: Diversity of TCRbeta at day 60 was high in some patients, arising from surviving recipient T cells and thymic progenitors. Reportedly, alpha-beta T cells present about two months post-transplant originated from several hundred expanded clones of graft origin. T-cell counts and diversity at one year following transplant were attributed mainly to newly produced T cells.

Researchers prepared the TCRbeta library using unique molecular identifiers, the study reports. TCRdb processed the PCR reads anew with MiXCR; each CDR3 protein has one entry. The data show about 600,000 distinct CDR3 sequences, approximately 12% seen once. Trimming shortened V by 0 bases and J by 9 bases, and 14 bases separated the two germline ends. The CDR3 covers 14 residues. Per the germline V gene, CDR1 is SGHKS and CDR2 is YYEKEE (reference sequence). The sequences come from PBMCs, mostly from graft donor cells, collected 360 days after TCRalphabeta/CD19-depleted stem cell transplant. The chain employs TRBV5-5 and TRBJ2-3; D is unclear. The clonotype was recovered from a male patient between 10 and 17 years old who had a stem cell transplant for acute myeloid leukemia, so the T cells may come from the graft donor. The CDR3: CASSLEARSRTQYF. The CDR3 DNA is TGTGCCAGCAGCTTGGAAGCCCGATCAAGGACGCAGTATTTT.